This TCR beta chain was observed in a study of human T cells and chemical hapten exposure. Study context: Donors were sensitized with 2% DPC on the upper inner arm. General study results and limits: Versus controls, significantly more large CDR3 similarity clusters arose from expanded TCRs.

About this clonotype itself: What it binds is not known.

TCRdb analysed the RACE reads with MiXCR anew, one entry per CDR3 protein. The sample gives about 190,000 distinct CDR3 sequences, approximately 24% of which show up once; around 2.5% is in the top ten. Documented time point: patch test 3, about 24 weeks after DPC sensitization. Treatment here: therapeutic diphenylcyclopropenone sensitization with weekly scalp DPC. The CDR3 has 18 amino acids. Germline V CDR1 and CDR2: MDHEN, SYDVKM. V dropped 3 bases and J dropped 3; count of bases not matched to a gene: 16. The material was whole blood, obtained in connection with sensitization to the hapten diphenylcyclopropenone (DPC). J is TRBJ2-7 and V is TRBV28; 8 bases are a match to TRBD2. The clonotype was recovered from a woman aged 40 to 50 with alopecia areata. Some clones in this sample may be carry-over from other donors' samples. As DNA, the CDR3 is TGTGCCAGCAGTTTTCCTGCCCGTGGACTAGCCTCTTACTACGAGCAGTACTTC. Its translation is CASSFPARGLASYYEQYF.